This TCR beta chain was retrieved from a study of cytomegalovirus exposure and HLA in healthy donors. The CDR3 sequence is 13 residues long. The germline CDR1 and CDR2 sequences are MNHEY and SVGAGI. The V segment lost 6 bases and the J segment 2 bases; nucleotides outside the gene matches: 3. 13 Jbeta primers and 60 Vbeta primers were used for the PCR. Produced via immunoSEQ multiplex PCR; TCRdb's table is partial and in-frame only. The data contain roughly 160,000 clones, 75% to 80% of them seen just once; the ten biggest clones take up more than 13%. The clonotype originates from a middle-aged man in good health and CMV-seropositive. The sequenced sample consisted of PBMCs. V gene TRBV6-5 combines with J gene TRBJ1-2; 7 positions match TRBD1. The CDR3: CASRKQGNYGYTF. In nucleotides, the CDR3 is TGTGCCAGCAGAAAACAGGGGAACTATGGCTACACCTTC.